Each of the 15 T cell receptor beta chains below was sequenced from the same sample in a study of T cells after yellow fever vaccination. MiXCR, applied by TCRdb to the 5' RACE reads, yields one record per CDR3 protein. The data show about 310,000 distinct CDR3 sequences, with around 3.6% seen just once and around 24% held by the top ten. Specimen: PBMCs, collected on the day of the yellow fever booster vaccination. The receptors stem from a man younger than 30 who received the YFV17D yellow fever vaccine.

This clonotype was detected only a few times. J is TRBJ1-3 and V is TRBV19; D is unresolved. V was trimmed by 6 bases and J by 4 bases, leaving 16 bases between them. This CDR3 region has 15 residues. CDR1 is LNHDA and CDR2 is SQIVND in the germline V gene (reference sequence). CDR3 sequence: CASSPYLGDGNTIYF. DNA of the CDR3: TGTGCCAGTAGCCCTTATTTGGGTGACGGAAACACCATATATTTT.

This clonotype was recorded many times. The chain combines TRBV7-6 with TRBJ2-3; D is unresolved. CDR3 length equals 15 residues. The V end lost 2 bases, the J end lost 0 bases, and 9 bases lay between the germline ends. The germline V gene has CDR1 SGHVS and CDR2 FNYEAQ. CDR3 nucleotides: TGTGCCAGCAGCTTAATGGCGACTAGCACAGATACGCAGTATTTT. Encoded protein: CASSLMATSTDTQYF.

This clonotype was counted ten times or more. The chain combines TRBV5-1 with TRBJ2-5; D is unclear. The CDR3 is 14 amino acids. The ends were cut back, 0 bases at V and 5 bases at J, with 11 bases in the middle. Germline V CDR1 and CDR2: SGHRS, YFSETQ. The DNA for the CDR3 is TGCGCCAGCAGCTTGGGGACGCCTGGGGAGACCCAGTACTTC. Residues: CASSLGTPGETQYF. The full variable domain, its missing parts supplied by reference TRBV5-1 and TRBJ2-5, is KAGVTQTPRYLIKTRGQQVTLSCSPISGHRSVSWYQQTPGQGLQFLFEYFSETQRNKGNFPGRFSGRQFSNSRSEMNVSTLELGDSALYLCASSLGTPGETQYFGPGTRLLVL.

V is TRBV6-5 and J is TRBJ1-6, with unresolved D. The CDR3 is made up of 16 amino acids. Trimming left V 6 bases short and J 10 bases short, with 22 bases between. Per germline, CDR1 MNHEY and CDR2 SVGAGI. CDR3 in amino acids: CASSPLTEYVGSPLHF. For the CDR3, the DNA is TGTGCCAGCAGCCCACTGACGGAATACGTCGGGTCACCCCTCCACTTT.

In its sample, this clonotype was seen many times. This sequence joins TRBV18 and TRBJ2-3; D not certain. From germline, CDR1 is KGHSH and CDR2 LQKENI. V gave up 6 bases and J gave up 0 bases, with 13 bases separating them. This CDR3 has 15 residues. The CDR3 spells CASSFSVISTDTQYF. DNA for the CDR3: TGTGCCAGCTCGTTCTCAGTTATTAGCACAGATACGCAGTATTTT.

There are many counts of this clonotype. The rearrangement uses TRBV7-2 and TRBJ1-1; no clear D gene. The V end was cut by 2 bases, the J end by 4 bases, with 2 bases between. The germline CDR1 and CDR2 sequences are SGHTA and FQGNSA. The CDR3 consists of 11 residues. In nucleotides, the CDR3 is TGTGCCAGCAGCTTACTCACTGAAGCTTTCTTT. Translated, it gives CASSLLTEAFF.

This clonotype was counted a few times. V usage is TRBV5-1 and J usage is TRBJ2-3, with 7 bases identical to TRBD1. The germline V gene encodes CDR1 SGHRS and CDR2 YFSETQ. The CDR3 covers 15 residues. V lost 4 bases to trimming and J lost 6 bases; unmatched junction nucleotides: 11. CDR3 amino acids: CASSPGQKVRDTQYF. CDR3 DNA sequence: TGCGCCAGCAGCCCGGGACAGAAGGTCCGGGATACGCAGTATTTT.

This clonotype was recorded only once. This chain connects TRBV7-2 to TRBJ1-2, with a weak D call TRBD1 (5 bases). This CDR3 is built from 14 residues. Trimming cost V 5 bases and J 3 bases, with 13 bases left between them. Per germline, CDR1 SGHTA and CDR2 FQGNSA. As DNA, the CDR3 is TGTGCCAGCAGCGGAGGGACGGGTCACTATGGCTACACCTTC. Protein product: CASSGGTGHYGYTF.

The chain carries TRBV5-1 and TRBJ1-1, with D uncertain. In germline, CDR1 is SGHRS, CDR2 YFSETQ. The ends were cut back, 0 bases at V and 1 base at J, with 7 bases in the middle. CDR3 size: 14 residues. The chain's CDR3 is CASSLAPGNTEAFF. Written as DNA, the CDR3 is TGCGCCAGCAGCTTGGCCCCAGGGAACACTGAAGCTTTCTTT.

This clonotype was detected only a few times. This chain connects TRBV7-9 to TRBJ1-2; D remains ambiguous. Germline V gene sequence: CDR1 SEHNR, CDR2 FQNEAQ (reference sequence). The CDR3 has 14 residues. The ends were cut back, 4 bases at V and 4 bases at J, with 13 bases in the middle. The CDR3 nucleotides read TGTGCCAGCAGCTGGGTGCCAGATCCCTATGGCTACACCTTC. Its protein product is CASSWVPDPYGYTF.

The chain joins TRBV20-1 to TRBJ2-7, with D possibly being TRBD2 (6 bases). Germline CDR1 and CDR2: DFQATT and SNEGSKA (reference sequence). The CDR3 extends over 13 amino acids. Trimming removed 6 bases from V and 2 bases from J, with 14 bases in between. CDR3 bases: TGCAGTGCAGTTCGGGGGTTCACCTACGAGCAGTACGTC. Its translation: CSAVRGFTYEQYV.

This clonotype was counted many times. The J gene is TRBJ2-3, the V gene TRBV12-3 or TRBV12-4, with D tentatively TRBD2 (6 bases). The CDR3 spans 17 residues. Trimming cost V 0 bases and J 0 bases, with 13 bases left between them. DNA of the CDR3: TGTGCCAGCAGTTTAGCGCGGGGACTGGCTAGCACAGATACGCAGTATTTT. As protein: CASSLARGLASTDTQYF.

This clonotype was detected a few times. The chain employs TRBV4-3 and TRBJ2-7; the match to TRBD2 covers 10 bases. CDR1 and CDR2 from the germline V gene are LGHNA and YSLEER. V lost 0 bases to trimming and J lost 3 bases; unmatched junction nucleotides: 2. The CDR3 consists of 15 residues. The CDR3 loop is CASSQEVAGGYEQYV. The CDR3 DNA sequence: TGCGCCAGCAGCCAAGAGGTAGCGGGGGGCTACGAGCAGTACGTC.

This clonotype came up many times. The rearrangement uses TRBV4-3 and TRBJ1-3; maybe TRBD1 (5 bases). From germline, CDR1 is LGHNA and CDR2 YSLEER. The V end was cut by 4 bases, the J end by 4 bases, with 14 bases between. The CDR3 consists of 15 residues. CDR3 amino acids: CASSLTGGSGNTIYF. The CDR3 nucleotides read TGCGCCAGCAGCCTTACGGGGGGGAGCGGAAACACCATATATTTT.

This clonotype was detected ten times or more. The chain carries TRBV12-3 or TRBV12-4 and TRBJ2-7; D may correspond to TRBD1 or TRBD2 (5 bases each). Trimming pared 6 bases from V and 1 base from J, leaving 13 bases between. The CDR3 length is 14 residues. The CDR3 DNA is TGTGCCAGCAGCCGGGGCCTCACATCCTACGAGCAGTACGTC. Translation gives CASSRGLTSYEQYV.